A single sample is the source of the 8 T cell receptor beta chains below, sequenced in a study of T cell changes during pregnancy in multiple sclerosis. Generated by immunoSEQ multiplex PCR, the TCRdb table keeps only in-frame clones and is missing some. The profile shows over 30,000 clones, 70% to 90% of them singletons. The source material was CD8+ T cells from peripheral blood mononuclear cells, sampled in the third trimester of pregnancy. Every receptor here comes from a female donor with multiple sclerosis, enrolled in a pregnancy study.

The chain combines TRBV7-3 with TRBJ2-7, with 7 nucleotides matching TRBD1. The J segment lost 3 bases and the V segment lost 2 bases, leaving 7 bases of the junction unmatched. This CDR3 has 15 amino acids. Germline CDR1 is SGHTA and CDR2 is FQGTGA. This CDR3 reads CASSLLRDRNYEQYF. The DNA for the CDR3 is TGTGCCAGCAGCTTACTCCGGGACAGAAACTACGAGCAGTACTTC.

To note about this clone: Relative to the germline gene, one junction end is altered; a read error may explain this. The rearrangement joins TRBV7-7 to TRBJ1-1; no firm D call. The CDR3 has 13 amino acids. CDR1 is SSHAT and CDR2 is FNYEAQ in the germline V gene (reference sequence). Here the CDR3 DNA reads TGTGCTAGCATGCAGATCCGGGGCACTGAAGCTTTCTTT. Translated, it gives CASMQIRGTEAFF.

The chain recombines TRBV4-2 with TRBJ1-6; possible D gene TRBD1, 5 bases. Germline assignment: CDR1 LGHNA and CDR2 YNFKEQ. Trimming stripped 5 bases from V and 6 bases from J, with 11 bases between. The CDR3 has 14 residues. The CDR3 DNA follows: TGTGCCAGCAGCTCACGACAGAGTAATTCACCCCTCCACTTT. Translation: CASSSRQSNSPLHF.

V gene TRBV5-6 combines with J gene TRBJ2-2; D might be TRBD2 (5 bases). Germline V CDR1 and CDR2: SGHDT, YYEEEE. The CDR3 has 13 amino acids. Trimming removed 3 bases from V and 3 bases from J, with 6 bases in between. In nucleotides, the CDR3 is TGTGCCAGCAGCTGGGGAGACACCGGGGAGCTGTTTTTT. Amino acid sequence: CASSWGDTGELFF.

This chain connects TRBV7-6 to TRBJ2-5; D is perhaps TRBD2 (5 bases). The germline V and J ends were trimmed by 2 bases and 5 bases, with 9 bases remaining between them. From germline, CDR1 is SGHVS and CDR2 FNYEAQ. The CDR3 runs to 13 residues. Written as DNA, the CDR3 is TGTGCCAGCAGCTTACCGGGGTGGGAGACCCAGTACTTC. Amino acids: CASSLPGWETQYF.

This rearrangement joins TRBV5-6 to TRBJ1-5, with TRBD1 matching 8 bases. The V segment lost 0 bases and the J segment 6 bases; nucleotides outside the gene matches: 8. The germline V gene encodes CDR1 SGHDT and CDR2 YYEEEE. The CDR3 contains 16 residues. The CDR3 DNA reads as TGTGCCAGCAGCTTGGCCGGGCAGGGGGCGGCTCAGCCCCAGCATTTT. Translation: CASSLAGQGAAQPQHF.

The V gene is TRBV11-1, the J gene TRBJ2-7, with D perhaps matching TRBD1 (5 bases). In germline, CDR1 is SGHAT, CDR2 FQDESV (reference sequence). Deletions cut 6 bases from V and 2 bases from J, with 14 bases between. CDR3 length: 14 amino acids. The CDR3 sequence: CASSPGRQTYEQYF. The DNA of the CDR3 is TGTGCCAGCAGTCCTGGACGACAGACCTACGAGCAGTACTTC.

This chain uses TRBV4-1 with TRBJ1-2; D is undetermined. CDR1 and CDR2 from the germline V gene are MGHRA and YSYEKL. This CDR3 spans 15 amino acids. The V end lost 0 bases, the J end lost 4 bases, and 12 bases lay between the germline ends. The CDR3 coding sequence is TGCGCCAGCAGCCAAGAACGTGAGCCTACCTATGGCTACACCTTC. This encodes CASSQEREPTYGYTF.